The clone carrying this TCR beta chain showed up just once. In the original analysis: For nucleated cells, counts were estimated from reference gene primer amplification. Clones were sequenced by immunoSEQ multiplex PCR, and TCRdb holds only the in-frame ones, with some missing. V, J and clone size are those of that table, while D and trimming were read from the DNA. The sample gives roughly 200,000 clones, around 83% of which show up once; roughly 9.4% is in the top ten. The sample belongs to a study of blood T cell repertoires in COVID-19. Study as a whole: Researchers got acute and convalescent COVID-19 samples from the United States, Italy and Spain. Sources were T cells, B-cell-depleted T cells, or PBMCs; the material itself was cDNA or gDNA.

Germline lookup yields CDR1 SGHKS and CDR2 YYEKEE (reference sequence). CDR3 length equals 15 residues. V was clipped by 2 bases and J by 3 bases, with 14 bases between them. V gene TRBV5-5 combines with J gene TRBJ1-2; D gene unclear. The source of this sequence is a man aged 35-49 years with active or convalescent COVID-19. Sequences were obtained from peripheral blood. CDR3 residues: CASSFVLGLDYGYTF. The CDR3 bases are TGTGCCAGCAGCTTCGTTCTAGGTTTGGACTATGGCTACACCTTC.